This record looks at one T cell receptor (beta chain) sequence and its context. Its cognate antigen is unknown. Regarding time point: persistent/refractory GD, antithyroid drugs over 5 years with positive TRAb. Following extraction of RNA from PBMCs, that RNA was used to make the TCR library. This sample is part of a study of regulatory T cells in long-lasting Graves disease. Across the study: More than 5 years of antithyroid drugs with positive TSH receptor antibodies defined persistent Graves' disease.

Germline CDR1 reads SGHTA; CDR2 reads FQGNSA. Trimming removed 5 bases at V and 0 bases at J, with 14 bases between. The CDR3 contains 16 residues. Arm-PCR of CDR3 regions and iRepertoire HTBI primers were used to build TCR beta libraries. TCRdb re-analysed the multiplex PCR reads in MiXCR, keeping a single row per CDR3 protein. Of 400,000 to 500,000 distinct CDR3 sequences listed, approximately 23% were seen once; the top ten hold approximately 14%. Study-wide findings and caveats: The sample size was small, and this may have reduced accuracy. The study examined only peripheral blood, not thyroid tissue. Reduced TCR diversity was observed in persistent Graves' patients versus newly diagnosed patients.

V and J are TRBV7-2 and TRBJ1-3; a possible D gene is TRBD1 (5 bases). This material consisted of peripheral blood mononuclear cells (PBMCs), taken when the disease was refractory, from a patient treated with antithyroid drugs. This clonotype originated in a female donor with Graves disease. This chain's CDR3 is CASSLRKGSSGNTIYF. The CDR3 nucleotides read TGTGCCAGCAGCCTCAGAAAGGGGAGCTCTGGAAACACCATATATTTT.